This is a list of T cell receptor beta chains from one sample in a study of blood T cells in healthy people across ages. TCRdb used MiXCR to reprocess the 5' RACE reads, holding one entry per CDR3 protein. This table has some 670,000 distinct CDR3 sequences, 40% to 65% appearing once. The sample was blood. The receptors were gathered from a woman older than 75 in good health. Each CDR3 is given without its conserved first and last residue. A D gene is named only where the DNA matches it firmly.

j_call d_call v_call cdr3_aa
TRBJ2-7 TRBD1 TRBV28 ASSSPGQGREQY
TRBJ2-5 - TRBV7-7 ASSLDDSGETQY
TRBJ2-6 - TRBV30 AWAGLSGANVLT
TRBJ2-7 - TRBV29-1 SVKKLEGEQY
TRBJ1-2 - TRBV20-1 SASSANYGYT
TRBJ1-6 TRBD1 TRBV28 ASSVRQGSYNSPLH
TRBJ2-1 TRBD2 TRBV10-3 AISATSGGNEQF
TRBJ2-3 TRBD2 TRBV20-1 SAPLLGGGADTQY
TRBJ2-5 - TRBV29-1 SVGQNLQETQY
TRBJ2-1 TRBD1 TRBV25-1 AGKGQGIDEQF
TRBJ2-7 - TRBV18 ASSSLAGTFIYEQY
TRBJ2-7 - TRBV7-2 ASSLGLDTGQY
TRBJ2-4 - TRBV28 AGSTTGIAKNIQY
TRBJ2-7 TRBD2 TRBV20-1 SASVAGAYEQY
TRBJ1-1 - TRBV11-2 ASSLDRVFEAF
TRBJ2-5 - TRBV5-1 ASSAGSSNHEQY
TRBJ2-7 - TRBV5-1 ASSLHRQHGYEQY
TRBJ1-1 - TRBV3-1 ASSRRATSTEAF
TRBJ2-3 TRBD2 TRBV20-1 SAPPLAGTDTQY
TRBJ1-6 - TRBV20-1 SGASPNSPLH
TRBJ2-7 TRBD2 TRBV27 ARSSPPSGRIYEQY
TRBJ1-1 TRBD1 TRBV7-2 ASSLHSAGGTEAF
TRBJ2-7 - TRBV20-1 SARGRSPQTYEQY
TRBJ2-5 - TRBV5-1 ASSLVAGPETQY
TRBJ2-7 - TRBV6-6 ASSSRRLTYEQY
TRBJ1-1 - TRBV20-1 SAGPNTEAF
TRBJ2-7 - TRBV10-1 ASSEEGSASYEQY
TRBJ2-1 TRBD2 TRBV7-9 ASSLRLAGGPTVNEQF
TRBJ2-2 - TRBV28 ASSDLGGQNTGELF
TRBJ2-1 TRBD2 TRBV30 AWRGTSGRGPVNGQF
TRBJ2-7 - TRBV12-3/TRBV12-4 ASSLRGEARSYEQY
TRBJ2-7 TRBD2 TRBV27 ASSSGSGGFSYKQY
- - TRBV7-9 AGLTEGTYEQY
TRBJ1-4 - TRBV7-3 ASSSKTALNEKLF
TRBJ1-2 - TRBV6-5 ASSYSAGEAYGYT
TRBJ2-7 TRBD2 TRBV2 ASSEGPAGLAFVEQY
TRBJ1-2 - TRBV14 ASSQGAVRNYGYT
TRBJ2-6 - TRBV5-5 ASSLVGLDPSLAGANVLT
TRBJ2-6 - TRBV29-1 SASPGSGANVLT
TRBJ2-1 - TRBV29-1 SVEGLASYNEQF
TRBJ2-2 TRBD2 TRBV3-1 ASSQILGTSLGELF
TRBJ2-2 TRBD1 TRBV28 ASSLHARGQTGELF
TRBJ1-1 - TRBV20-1 SAFSFGGGGMNTEAF
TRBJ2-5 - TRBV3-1 ASSSGVWGAQY
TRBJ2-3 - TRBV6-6 ASSYLTGGRGRRNTQY
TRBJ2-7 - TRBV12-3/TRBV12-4 ASSLGGSSYEQY